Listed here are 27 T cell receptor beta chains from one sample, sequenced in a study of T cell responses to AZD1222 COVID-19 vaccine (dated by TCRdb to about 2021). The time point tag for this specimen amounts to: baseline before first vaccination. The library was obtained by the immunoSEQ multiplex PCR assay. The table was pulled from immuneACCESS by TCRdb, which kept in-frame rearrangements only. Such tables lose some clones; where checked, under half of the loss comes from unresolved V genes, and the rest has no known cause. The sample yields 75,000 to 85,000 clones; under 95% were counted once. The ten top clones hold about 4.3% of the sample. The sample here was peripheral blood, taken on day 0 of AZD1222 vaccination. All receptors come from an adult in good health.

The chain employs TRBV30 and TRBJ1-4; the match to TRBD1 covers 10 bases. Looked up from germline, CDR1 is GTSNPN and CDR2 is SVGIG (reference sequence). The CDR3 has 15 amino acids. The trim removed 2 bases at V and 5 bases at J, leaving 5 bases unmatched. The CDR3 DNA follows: TGTGCCTGGAGTTCGGGGGGACAGGGGAATGAAAAACTGTTTTTT. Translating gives CAWSSGGQGNEKLFF.

The CDR3 spells CASSVSQNTEAFF. The CDR3, as DNA: TGTGCCAGCAGCGTTTCCCAGAACACTGAAGCTTTCTTT. V usage is TRBV3-1 (or the pseudogene TRBV3-2) and J usage is TRBJ1-1; D is unresolved. V lost 5 bases, J lost 1 base, and 8 bases lay in between. The CDR3 has 13 residues. Germline assignment: CDR1 LGHDT and CDR2 YNNKEL (reference sequence).

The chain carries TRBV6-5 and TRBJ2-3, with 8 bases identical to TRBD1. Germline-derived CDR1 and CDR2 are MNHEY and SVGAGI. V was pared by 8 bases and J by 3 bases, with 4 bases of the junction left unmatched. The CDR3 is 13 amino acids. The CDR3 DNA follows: TGTGCCAGCCACAGGGGGATTACAGATACGCAGTATTTT. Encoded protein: CASHRGITDTQYF.

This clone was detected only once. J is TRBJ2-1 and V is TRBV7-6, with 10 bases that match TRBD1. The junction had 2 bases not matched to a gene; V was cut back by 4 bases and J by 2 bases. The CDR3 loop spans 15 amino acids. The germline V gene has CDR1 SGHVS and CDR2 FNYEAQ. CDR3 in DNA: TGTGCCAGCAGCTCCGGGACAGGGGCCTACAATGAGCAGTTCTTC. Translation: CASSSGTGAYNEQFF. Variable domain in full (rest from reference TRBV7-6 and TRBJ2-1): GAGVSQSPRYKVTKRGQDVALRCDPISGHVSLYWYRQALGQGPEFLTYFNYEAQQDKSGLPNDRFSAERPEGSISTLTIQRTEQRDSAMYRCASSSGTGAYNEQFFGPGTRLTVL.

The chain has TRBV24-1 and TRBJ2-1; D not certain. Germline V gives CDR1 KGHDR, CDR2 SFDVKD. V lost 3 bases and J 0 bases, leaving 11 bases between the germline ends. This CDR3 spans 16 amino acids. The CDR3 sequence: CATSDQGGSSYNEQFF. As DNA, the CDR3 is TGTGCCACCAGTGATCAAGGCGGTAGCTCCTACAATGAGCAGTTCTTC.

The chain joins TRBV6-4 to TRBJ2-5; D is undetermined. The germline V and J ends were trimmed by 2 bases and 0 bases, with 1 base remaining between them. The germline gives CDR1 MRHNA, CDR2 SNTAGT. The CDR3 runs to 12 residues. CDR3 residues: CASSDDQETQYF. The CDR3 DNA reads TGTGCCAGCAGTGACGACCAAGAGACCCAGTACTTC.

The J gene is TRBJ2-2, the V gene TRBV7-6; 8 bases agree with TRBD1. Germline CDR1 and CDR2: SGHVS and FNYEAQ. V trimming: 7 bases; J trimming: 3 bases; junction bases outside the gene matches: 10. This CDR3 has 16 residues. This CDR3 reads CASIGQGPFYTGELFF. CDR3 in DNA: TGTGCCAGCATCGGACAGGGCCCCTTTTACACCGGGGAGCTGTTTTTT.

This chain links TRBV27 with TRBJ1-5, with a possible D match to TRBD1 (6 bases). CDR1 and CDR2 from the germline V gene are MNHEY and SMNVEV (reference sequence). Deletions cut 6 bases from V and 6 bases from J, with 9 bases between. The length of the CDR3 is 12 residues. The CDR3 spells CASRGARQPQHF. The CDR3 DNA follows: TGTGCCAGCAGGGGGGCGCGTCAGCCCCAGCATTTT.

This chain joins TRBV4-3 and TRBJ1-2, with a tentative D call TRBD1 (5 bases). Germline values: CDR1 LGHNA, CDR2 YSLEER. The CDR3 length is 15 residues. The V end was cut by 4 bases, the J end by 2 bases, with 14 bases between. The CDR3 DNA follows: TGCGCCAGCAGCCTGGGACTACAGAACAACTATGGCTACACCTTC. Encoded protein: CASSLGLQNNYGYTF.

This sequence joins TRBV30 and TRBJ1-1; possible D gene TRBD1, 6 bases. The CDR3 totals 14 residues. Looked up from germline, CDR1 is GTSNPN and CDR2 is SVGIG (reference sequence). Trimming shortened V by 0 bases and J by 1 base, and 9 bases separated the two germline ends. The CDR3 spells CAWSVVRGNTEAFF. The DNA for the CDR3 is TGTGCCTGGAGTGTGGTCAGGGGGAACACTGAAGCTTTCTTT.

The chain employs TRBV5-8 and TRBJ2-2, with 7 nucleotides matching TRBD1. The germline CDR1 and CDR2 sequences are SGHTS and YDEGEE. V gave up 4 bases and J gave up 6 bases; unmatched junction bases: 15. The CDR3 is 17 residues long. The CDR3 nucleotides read TGTGCCAGCAGCCAGGGGGTTAAGGGATCAAATGCCGGGGAGCTGTTTTTT. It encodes CASSQGVKGSNAGELFF.

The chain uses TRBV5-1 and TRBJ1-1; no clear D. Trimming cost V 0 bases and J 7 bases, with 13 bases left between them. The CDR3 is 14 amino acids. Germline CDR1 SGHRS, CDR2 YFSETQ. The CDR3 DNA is TGCGCCAGCAGCTTGGCCTCTCGACGTATTGAAGCTTTCTTT. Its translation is CASSLASRRIEAFF.

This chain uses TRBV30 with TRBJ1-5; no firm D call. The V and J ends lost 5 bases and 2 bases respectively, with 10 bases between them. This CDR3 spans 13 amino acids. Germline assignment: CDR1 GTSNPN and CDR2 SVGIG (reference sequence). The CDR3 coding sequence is TGTGCCTGGGGACTAGGAGGCAATCAGCCCCAGCATTTT. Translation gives CAWGLGGNQPQHF.

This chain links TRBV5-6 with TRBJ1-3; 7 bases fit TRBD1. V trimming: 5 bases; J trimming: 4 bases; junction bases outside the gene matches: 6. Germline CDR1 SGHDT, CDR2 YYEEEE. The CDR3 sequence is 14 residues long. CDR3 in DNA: TGTGCCAGCAGGGCCGCAGGGGGAGGAAACACCATATATTTT. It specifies CASRAAGGGNTIYF.

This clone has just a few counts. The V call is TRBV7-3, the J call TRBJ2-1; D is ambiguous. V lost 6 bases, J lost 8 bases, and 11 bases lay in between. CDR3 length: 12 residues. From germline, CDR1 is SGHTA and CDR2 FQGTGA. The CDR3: CASSPGTDEQFF. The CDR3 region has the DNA TGTGCCAGCAGTCCCGGCACAGATGAGCAGTTCTTC.

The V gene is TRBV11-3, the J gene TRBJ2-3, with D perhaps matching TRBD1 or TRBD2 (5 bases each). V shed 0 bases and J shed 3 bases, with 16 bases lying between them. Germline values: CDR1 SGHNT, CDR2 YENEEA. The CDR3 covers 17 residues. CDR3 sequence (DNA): TGTGCCAGCAGCTTAGAAGGTGGGGGTCAGGCAACAGATACGCAGTATTTT. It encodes CASSLEGGGQATDTQYF.

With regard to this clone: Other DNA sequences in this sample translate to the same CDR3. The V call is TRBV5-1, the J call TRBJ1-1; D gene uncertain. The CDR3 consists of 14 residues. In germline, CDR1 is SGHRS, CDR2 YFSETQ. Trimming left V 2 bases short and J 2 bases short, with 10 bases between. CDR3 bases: TGCGCCAGCAGCTTAGGATCGTTCAACACTGAAGCTTTCTTT. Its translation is CASSLGSFNTEAFF. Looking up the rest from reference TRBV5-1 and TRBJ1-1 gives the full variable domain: KAGVTQTPRYLIKTRGQQVTLSCSPISGHRSVSWYQQTPGQGLQFLFEYFSETQRNKGNFPGRFSGRQFSNSRSEMNVSTLELGDSALYLCASSLGSFNTEAFFGQGTRLTVV.

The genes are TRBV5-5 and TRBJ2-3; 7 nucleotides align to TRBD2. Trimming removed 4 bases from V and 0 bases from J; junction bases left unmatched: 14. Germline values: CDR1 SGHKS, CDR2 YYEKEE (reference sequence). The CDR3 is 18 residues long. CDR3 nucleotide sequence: TGTGCCAGCAGCCTCCGACCGTCCCTAGCGGAAAGCACAGATACGCAGTATTTT. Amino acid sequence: CASSLRPSLAESTDTQYF.

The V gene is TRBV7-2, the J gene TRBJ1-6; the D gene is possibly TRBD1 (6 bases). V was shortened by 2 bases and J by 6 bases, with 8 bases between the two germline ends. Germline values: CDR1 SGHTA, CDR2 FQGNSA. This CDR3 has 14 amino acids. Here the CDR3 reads CASSLQGRNSPLHF. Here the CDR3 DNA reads TGTGCCAGCAGCTTACAGGGGCGTAATTCACCCCTCCACTTT.

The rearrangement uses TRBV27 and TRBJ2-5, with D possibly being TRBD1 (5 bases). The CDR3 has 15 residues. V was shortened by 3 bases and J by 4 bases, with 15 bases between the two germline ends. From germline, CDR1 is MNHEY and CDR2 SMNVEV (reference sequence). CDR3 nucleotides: TGTGCCAGCAGTTTTGGACAAAACAACGGAGAGACCCAGTACTTC. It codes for CASSFGQNNGETQYF.

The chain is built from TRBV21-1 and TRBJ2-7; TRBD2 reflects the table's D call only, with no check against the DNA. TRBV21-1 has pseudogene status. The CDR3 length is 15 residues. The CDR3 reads CASIGLAGGSYEQYF. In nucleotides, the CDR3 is TGTGCCAGCATAGGACTAGCGGGGGGATCGTACGAGCAGTACTTC.

DNA for the CDR3: TGTGCCAGTAGTAGGGGGCGCGGGACTGAAGCTTTCTTT. Translating it yields CASSRGRGTEAFF. V gene TRBV19 combines with J gene TRBJ1-1, with D maybe TRBD1 (6 bases). The CDR3 loop spans 13 amino acids. V dropped 4 bases and J dropped 5 bases, with 11 bases sitting between them. Germline CDR1 and CDR2: LNHDA and SQIVND (reference sequence).

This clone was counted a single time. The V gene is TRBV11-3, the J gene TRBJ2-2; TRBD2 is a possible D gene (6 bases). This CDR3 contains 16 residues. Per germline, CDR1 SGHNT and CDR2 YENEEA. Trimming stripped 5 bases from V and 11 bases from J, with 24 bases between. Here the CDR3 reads CASSPRSGEGGRELFF. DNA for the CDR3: TGTGCCAGCAGCCCAAGATCGGGAGAGGGAGGTCGAGAGCTGTTTTTT.

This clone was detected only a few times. CDR3 sequence (DNA): TGTGCCAGCAGCACATTACTAGCGGGAGTGGGTTACGAGCAGTACTTC. This sequence encodes CASSTLLAGVGYEQYF. The chain uses TRBV6-2 or TRBV6-3 and TRBJ2-7; 11 nucleotides align to TRBD2. CDR1 is MNHEY and CDR2 is SVGEGT in the germline V gene. CDR3 length equals 16 residues. V trimming: 6 bases; J trimming: 4 bases; junction bases outside the gene matches: 11.

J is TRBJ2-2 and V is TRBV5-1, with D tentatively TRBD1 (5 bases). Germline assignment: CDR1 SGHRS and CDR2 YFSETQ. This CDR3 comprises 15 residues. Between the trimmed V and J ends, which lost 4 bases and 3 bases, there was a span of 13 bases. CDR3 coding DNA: TGCGCCAGCAGCCCCCGGACATGGGACACCGGGGAGCTGTTTTTT. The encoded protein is CASSPRTWDTGELFF.

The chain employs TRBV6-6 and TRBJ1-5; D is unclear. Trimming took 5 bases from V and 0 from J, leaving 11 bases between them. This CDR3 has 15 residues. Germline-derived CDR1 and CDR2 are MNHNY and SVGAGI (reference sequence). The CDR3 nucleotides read TGTGCCAGCAGTGGGCCGTACTATAGCAATCAGCCCCAGCATTTT. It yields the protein CASSGPYYSNQPQHF.

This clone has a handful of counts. The CDR3 region is CASSPGLAGERYF. Written as DNA, the CDR3 is TGTGCCAGCAGCCCGGGACTAGCGGGAGAGAGGTACTTC. V and J are TRBV11-3 and TRBJ2-7; 14 bases are a match to TRBD2. The V and J ends lost 5 bases and 12 bases, in that order; junction bases with no gene match: 6. The CDR3 has 13 residues. Per germline, CDR1 SGHNT and CDR2 YENEEA.